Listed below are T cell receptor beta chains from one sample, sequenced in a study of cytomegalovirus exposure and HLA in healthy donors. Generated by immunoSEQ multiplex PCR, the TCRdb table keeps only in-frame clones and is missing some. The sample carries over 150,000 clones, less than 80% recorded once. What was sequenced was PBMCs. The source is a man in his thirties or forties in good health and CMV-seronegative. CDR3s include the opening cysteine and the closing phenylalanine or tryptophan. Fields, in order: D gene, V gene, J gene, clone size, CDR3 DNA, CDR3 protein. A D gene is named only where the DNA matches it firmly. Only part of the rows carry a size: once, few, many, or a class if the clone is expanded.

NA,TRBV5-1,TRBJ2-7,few,TGCGCCAGCAGCTTGGCCGCGTCCACCTACGAGCAGTACTTC,CASSLAASTYEQYF
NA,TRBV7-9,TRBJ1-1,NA,TGTGCCAGCAGCCCCTGGGGGGGAAACACTGAAGCTTTCTTT,CASSPWGGNTEAFF
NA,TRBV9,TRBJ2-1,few,TGTGCCAGCAGCGTAGAGGCTAGCGTTTACAATGAGCAGTTCTTC,CASSVEASVYNEQFF
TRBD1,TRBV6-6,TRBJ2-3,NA,TGTGCCAGCAGAACCCGGGACAGGGGCACAGATACGCAGTATTTT,CASRTRDRGTDTQYF
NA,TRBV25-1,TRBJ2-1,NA,TGTGCCAGCAGTCCCGACAAAAAACCCTACAATGAGCAGTTCTTC,CASSPDKKPYNEQFF
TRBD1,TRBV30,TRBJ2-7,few,TGTGCCTGGAGTTACCGGGACAGGGGCCCGGGCGAGCAGTACTTC,CAWSYRDRGPGEQYF
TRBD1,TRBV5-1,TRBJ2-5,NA,TGCGCCAGCAGCTCATCGACAGGGGGCTTAGAGACCCAGTACTTC,CASSSSTGGLETQYF
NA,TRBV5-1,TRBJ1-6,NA,TGCGCCAGCAGTACTGACTATAATTCACCCCTCCACTTT,CASSTDYNSPLHF
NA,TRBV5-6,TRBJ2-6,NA,TGTGCCAGCAGCTTCGGCGGCTCTGGGGCCAACGTCCTGCCTTTC,CASSFGGSGANVLPF
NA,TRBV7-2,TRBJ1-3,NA,TGTGCCAGCAGCTTAGGAACGGGTTCGGGAAACACCATATATTTT,CASSLGTGSGNTIYF
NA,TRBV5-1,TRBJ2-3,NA,TGCGCCAGCAGCCTAAATCTGGGCACAGATACGCAGTATTTT,CASSLNLGTDTQYF
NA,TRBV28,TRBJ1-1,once,TGTGCCAGCAGGGGCGGAGGAGGGAACACTGAAGCTTTCTTT,CASRGGGGNTEAFF
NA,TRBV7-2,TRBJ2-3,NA,TGTGCCAGCAGCTTACTCGAGGGGGGGCCCTATGCGCAGTATTTT,CASSLLEGGPYAQYF
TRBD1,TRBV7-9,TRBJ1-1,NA,TGTGCCAGCAGATCCAACAGGGGGAACACTGAAGCTTTCTTT,CASRSNRGNTEAFF
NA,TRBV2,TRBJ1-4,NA,TGTGCCAGCAGTGAAGACCAGGGGACAAGTGAAAAACTGTTTTTT,CASSEDQGTSEKLFF
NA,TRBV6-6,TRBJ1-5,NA,TGTGCCAGCAACCGGGGAGGGGCTTCCAATCAGCCCCAGCATTTT,CASNRGGASNQPQHF
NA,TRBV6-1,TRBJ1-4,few,TGTGCCAGCAGGACGGGAGGGGCTGGTGAAAAACTGTTTTTT,CASRTGGAGEKLFF
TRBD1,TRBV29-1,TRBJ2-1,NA,TGCAGCGTTGAAGTCGTGGACAGGGGTTACAATGAGCAGTTCTTC,CSVEVVDRGYNEQFF
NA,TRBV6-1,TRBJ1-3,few,TGTGCCAGCAGTGCCCTGGACAGCCTCTCTGGAAACACCATATATTTT,CASSALDSLSGNTIYF
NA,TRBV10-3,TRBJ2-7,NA,TGTGCCATCAGTGGTCAGGGGAAACTCTACGAGCAGTACTTC,CAISGQGKLYEQYF
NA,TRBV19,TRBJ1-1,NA,TGTGCCAGTAGTAGGGGCACTTTGAACACTGAAGCTTTCTTT,CASSRGTLNTEAFF
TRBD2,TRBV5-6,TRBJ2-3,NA,TGTGCCAGCAGCTTGGCAGCGGGGGGCGACACAGATACGCAGTATTTT,CASSLAAGGDTDTQYF
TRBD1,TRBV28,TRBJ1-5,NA,TGTGCCAGCAGTTCGCCACCGGGACAGGTTAGCAATCAGCCCCAGAATTTT,CASSSPPGQVSNQPQNF
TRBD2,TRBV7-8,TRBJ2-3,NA,TGTGCCAGCAGCCCCGGGACTAGCGGCACAGATACGCAGTATTTT,CASSPGTSGTDTQYF
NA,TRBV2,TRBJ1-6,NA,TGTGCCAGCAGTGATAGTTCACCCCTCCACTTT,CASSDSSPLHF
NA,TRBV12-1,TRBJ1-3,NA,TGTGCCAGCAGCTTTAGGCCGACAGGCCCCAACTCTGGAAACACCATATATTTT,CASSFRPTGPNSGNTIYF
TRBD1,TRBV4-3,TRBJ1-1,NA,TGCGCCAGCAGCCAAGACGGGGGGACAGGGAACACTGAAGCTTTCTTT,CASSQDGGTGNTEAFF
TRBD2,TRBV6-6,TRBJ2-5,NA,TGTGCCAGCAGCTCCTATTCTAGCGGTGAAGAGACCCAGTACTTC,CASSSYSSGEETQYF
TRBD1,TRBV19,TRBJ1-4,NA,TGTGCCACTCGAATCGGACAGGGAACTAATGAAAAACTGTTTTTT,CATRIGQGTNEKLFF
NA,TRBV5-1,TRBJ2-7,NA,TGCGCCAGCAGCTTGAGCGGAAGCCCCTACGAGCAGTACTTC,CASSLSGSPYEQYF
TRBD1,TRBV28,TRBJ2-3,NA,TGTGCCAGCAGTAACAGGGGGAATACGCAGTATTTT,CASSNRGNTQYF
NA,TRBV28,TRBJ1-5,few,TGTGCCAGCAGTTTTGTGGGGCGGCAGCCCCAGCATTTT,CASSFVGRQPQHF
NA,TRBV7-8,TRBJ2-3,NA,TGTGCCAGCAGCTCTACCCGACAATTAAGCACAGATACGCAGTATTTT,CASSSTRQLSTDTQYF
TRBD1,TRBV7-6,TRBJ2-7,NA,TGTGCCAGCAGCCCGGGACAGGGCTACGAGCAGTACTTC,CASSPGQGYEQYF
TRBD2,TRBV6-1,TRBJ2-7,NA,TGTGCCAGCAGCGGACTAGCGGGCGCCTACGAGCAGTACTTC,CASSGLAGAYEQYF
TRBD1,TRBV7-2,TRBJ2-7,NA,TGTGCCAGCAGCCTCGGACAGGGGGTGAACGAGCAGTACTTC,CASSLGQGVNEQYF
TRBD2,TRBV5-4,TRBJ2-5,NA,TGTGCCAGCAGCGAGGGACTAGCGGGGGCTGAGACCCAGTACTTC,CASSEGLAGAETQYF
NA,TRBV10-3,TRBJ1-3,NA,TGTGCCATCAGTGAGTCCGGCGGCCCTGGAAACACCATATATTTT,CAISESGGPGNTIYF
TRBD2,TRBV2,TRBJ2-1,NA,TGTGCCAGCAGCCCAGTAGCGGGTGAGCAGTTCTTC,CASSPVAGEQFF
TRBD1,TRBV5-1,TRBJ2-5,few,TGCGCCAGTGCGACAGGGAACCAAGAGACCCAGTACTTC,CASATGNQETQYF
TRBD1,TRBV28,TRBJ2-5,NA,TGTGCCAGCAGTTTATCACTTCGGGACAGGGAAGAGACCCAGTACTTC,CASSLSLRDREETQYF
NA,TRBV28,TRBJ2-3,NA,TGTGCCAGCAGATATCGTGGGACATCCCCCGACACAGATACGCAGTATTTT,CASRYRGTSPDTDTQYF
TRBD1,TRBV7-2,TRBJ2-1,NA,TGTGCCAGCAGCCGACAGGGGGAAGTTTGGAATGAGCAGTTCTTC,CASSRQGEVWNEQFF
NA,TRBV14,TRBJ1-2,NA,TGTGCCAGCAGCCAAGACCCGGGGTTTCCGTACGGCTACACCTTC,CASSQDPGFPYGYTF
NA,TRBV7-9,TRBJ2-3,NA,TGTGCCAGCAGCTTAGCGCGTCGTAGCACAGATACGCAGTATTTT,CASSLARRSTDTQYF
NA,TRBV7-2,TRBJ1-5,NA,TGTGCCAGCAGCTTAGTAAGGGCAGGGTATCAGCCCCAGCATTTT,CASSLVRAGYQPQHF
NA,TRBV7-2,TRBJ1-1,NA,TGTGCCAGCAGCTTAGTAGGGGCGGATGAAGCTTTCTTT,CASSLVGADEAFF
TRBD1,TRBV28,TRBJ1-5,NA,TGTGCCAGCAGTTCCCTTGCGTGGACAGGGTATAGCAATCAGCCCCAGCATTTT,CASSSLAWTGYSNQPQHF
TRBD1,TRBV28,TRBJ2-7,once,TGTGCCAGCAGGAGGACAGGCTCCTACGAGCAGTACTTC,CASRRTGSYEQYF
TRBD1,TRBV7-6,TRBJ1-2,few,TGTGCCAGCAGCCCGGACAGGGCCTATGGCTACACCTTC,CASSPDRAYGYTF
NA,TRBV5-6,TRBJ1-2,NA,TGTGCCAGCAGCTTTTCCGACAGTAAGTCGGGCTACACCTTC,CASSFSDSKSGYTF
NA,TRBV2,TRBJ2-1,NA,TGTGCCAGCAGTGAAGTCGTTCTTGAGCAGTTCTTC,CASSEVVLEQFF
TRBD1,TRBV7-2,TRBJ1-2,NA,TGTGCCAGCAGCCCGGACAGGGAGCTTTATGGCTACACCTTC,CASSPDRELYGYTF
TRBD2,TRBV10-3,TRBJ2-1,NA,TGTGCCATGACTTCCGGGACTAACAATGAGCAGTTCTTC,CAMTSGTNNEQFF
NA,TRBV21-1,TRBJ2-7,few,TGTGCCAGCAGCATAAAGGGGCGCGCCTACGAGCAGTACTTC,CASSIKGRAYEQYF
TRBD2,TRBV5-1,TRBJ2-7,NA,TGCGCCAGCAGCTTGGGGCTAGCGGGGCACGACGAGCAGTACTTC,CASSLGLAGHDEQYF
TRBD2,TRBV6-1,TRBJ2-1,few,TGTGCCAGCAGTTTTGCGGGGGGGCCTCTGGGTGAGCAGTTCTTC,CASSFAGGPLGEQFF